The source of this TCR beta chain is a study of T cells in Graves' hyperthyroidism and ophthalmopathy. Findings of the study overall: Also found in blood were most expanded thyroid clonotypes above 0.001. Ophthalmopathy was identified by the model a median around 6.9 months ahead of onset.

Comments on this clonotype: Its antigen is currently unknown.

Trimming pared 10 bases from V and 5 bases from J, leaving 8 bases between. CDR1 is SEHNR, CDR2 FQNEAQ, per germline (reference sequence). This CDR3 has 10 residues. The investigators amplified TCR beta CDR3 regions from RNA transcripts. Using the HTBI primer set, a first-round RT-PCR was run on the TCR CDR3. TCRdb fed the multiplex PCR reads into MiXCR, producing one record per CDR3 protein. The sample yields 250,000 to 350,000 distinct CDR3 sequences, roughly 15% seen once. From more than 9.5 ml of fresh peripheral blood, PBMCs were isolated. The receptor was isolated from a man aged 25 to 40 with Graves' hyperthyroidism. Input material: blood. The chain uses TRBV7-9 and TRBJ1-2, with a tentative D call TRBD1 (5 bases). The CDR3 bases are TGTGCCACGAAGGGGTATGGCTACACCTTC. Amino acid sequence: CATKGYGYTF.